The 3 T cell receptor beta chains listed next were all sequenced from one sample in a study of cytomegalovirus exposure and HLA in healthy donors. Vbeta (60) and Jbeta (13) primers were used in the PCR. Repertoires were generated with immunoSEQ multiplex PCR, while TCRdb's copy carries only in-frame clones and drops some. The table for this sample gives under 90,000 clones. Sequencing used PBMCs. Receptors were obtained from a man aged 50 to 60 in good health and CMV-seropositive.

The chain combines TRBV6-5 with TRBJ1-1; 8 bases fit TRBD1. The CDR3 has 14 residues. V dropped 2 bases and J dropped 5; count of bases not matched to a gene: 4. From germline, CDR1 is MNHEY and CDR2 SVGAGI. The CDR3 region has the DNA TGTGCCAGCAGTTACGCCGACAGGGGAACTGAAGCTTTCTTT. It translates to CASSYADRGTEAFF.

The V and J genes are TRBV29-1 and TRBJ1-2, with D hard to call. CDR3 length equals 13 residues. Germline V gives CDR1 SQVTM, CDR2 ANQGSEA. The V gene lost 3 bases and the J gene lost 4 bases, with 12 bases spanning the gap. The CDR3: CSVDYGSGYGYTF. CDR3 in DNA: TGCAGCGTTGACTATGGTAGTGGCTATGGCTACACCTTC.

CDR3 bases: TGTGCCAGCCAGGAGGGACAGGGGATATCGGGCAATCAGCCCCAGCATTTT. The encoded protein is CASQEGQGISGNQPQHF. The chain is built from TRBV21-1 and TRBJ1-5; TRBD1 is taken as the D call from the table, unchecked against the DNA. TRBV21-1 is shown as a pseudogene. The CDR3 is 17 residues long.